There are many counts of the clone carrying this TCR beta chain. Trimming at V came to 2 bases and at J to 6 bases, leaving 8 bases not matched to a gene. This CDR3 has 15 amino acids. These data are taken from a study of human T cells and chemical hapten exposure. Described time point: patch test 1, 2 weeks after DPC sensitization. Treatment given: therapeutic diphenylcyclopropenone sensitization with weekly scalp DPC. From whole blood left unfractionated, total RNA was extracted. The library tagged each cDNA molecule with unique molecular identifiers. TCRdb ran MiXCR on the RACE reads and lists one entry per CDR3 protein. The sample lists around 71,000 distinct CDR3 sequences, approximately 9.4% occurring once.

The material sequenced was whole blood, taken in connection with sensitization to the hapten diphenylcyclopropenone (DPC). V gene TRBV12-3 or TRBV12-4 combines with J gene TRBJ2-3; 7 nucleotides align to TRBD2. This receptor was identified in a woman aged 40 to 50 with alopecia areata. Some clones in this sample may be carry-over from other donors' samples. CDR3 in DNA: TGTGCCAGCAGTTTAAATTTGCGGGGGAAGGATACGCAGTATTTT. It yields the protein CASSLNLRGKDTQYF.